This T cell receptor beta chain was sequenced during a study of regulatory T cells in long-lasting Graves disease. Study observations and caveats: Persistent disease exhibited a predilection for TRBV28, TRBJ1-2 and TRBJ2-5.

Relying on iRepertoire HTBI primers and Arm-PCR of CDR3 regions, the team built TCR beta libraries. TCRdb analysed the multiplex PCR reads with MiXCR anew, one entry per CDR3 protein. The sample shows a few hundred thousand distinct CDR3 sequences, roughly a fifth of them seen only once. This clonotype came up many times. What it recognizes is unknown. J was trimmed by 4 bases and V by 4 bases; bases with no gene match: 3. Germline CDR1 and CDR2: PRHDT and FYEKMQ (reference sequence). This CDR3 is built from 14 residues. The time point denotes: newly diagnosed GD, antithyroid drugs for less than 3 months. The TCR library was made from RNA that had been extracted from PBMCs in TRIzol. In Xi'an, China, an endocrinology department was the source of patients.

This rearrangement joins TRBV13 to TRBJ2-7; TRBD1 matches 11 bases. The TCR originated in a female donor with Graves disease. The specimen comprised peripheral blood mononuclear cells (PBMCs), sampled at new diagnosis, from a patient treated with antithyroid drugs. The CDR3 protein is CASSSGQGGYEQYF. The CDR3 nucleotides are TGTGCCAGCAGCTCGGGACAGGGGGGTTACGAGCAGTACTTC.